This TCR beta chain is from a study of control samples from healthy donors and cancer patients. Libraries were prepared by immunoSEQ multiplex PCR; TCRdb keeps only in-frame clonotypes and omits some of them. The repertoire holds around 230,000 clones, over 90% seen once, with roughly 1.6% in the top ten. CDR3 size: 14 residues. Germline V CDR1 and CDR2: GTSNPN, SVGIG (reference sequence). J was trimmed by 4 bases and V by 4 bases; bases with no gene match: 6. This chain connects TRBV30 to TRBJ1-5; 8 nucleotides agree with TRBD1. Source material: blood. This clonotype was sampled from a man aged 45-65 years in good health. For the CDR3, the DNA is TGTGCCTGGACCCAGGGGGCGGAAAATCAGCCCCAGCATTTT. Encoded protein: CAWTQGAENQPQHF.